The clone carrying this T cell receptor beta chain turned up a few times. J gave up 2 bases and V 6 bases, and 4 bases lay outside the gene matches. CDR3 size: 13 residues. This record belongs to a study of blood T cell repertoires in COVID-19. Study context: Nucleic acid was either cDNA or gDNA, and it came from T cells, B-cell-depleted T cells, or PBMCs.

Authors' methods: Using reference gene primer amplification, nucleated cell counts were estimated. Sequenced by immunoSEQ multiplex PCR; TCRdb stores in-frame clones only, minus some. The V and J calls and the clone size are those of that table, but D and trimming were determined from the DNA. The sample has approximately 430,000 clones; roughly 88% are singletons. V gene TRBV12-3 or TRBV12-4 combines with J gene TRBJ2-7, with 7 nucleotides matching TRBD1. The sequencing sample was made of peripheral blood. The receptor was derived from a woman aged 25-40 years with active or convalescent COVID-19. CDR3 loop: CASRGDRTYEQYF. CDR3 nucleotides: TGTGCCAGCAGGGGGGACAGAACCTACGAGCAGTACTTC.